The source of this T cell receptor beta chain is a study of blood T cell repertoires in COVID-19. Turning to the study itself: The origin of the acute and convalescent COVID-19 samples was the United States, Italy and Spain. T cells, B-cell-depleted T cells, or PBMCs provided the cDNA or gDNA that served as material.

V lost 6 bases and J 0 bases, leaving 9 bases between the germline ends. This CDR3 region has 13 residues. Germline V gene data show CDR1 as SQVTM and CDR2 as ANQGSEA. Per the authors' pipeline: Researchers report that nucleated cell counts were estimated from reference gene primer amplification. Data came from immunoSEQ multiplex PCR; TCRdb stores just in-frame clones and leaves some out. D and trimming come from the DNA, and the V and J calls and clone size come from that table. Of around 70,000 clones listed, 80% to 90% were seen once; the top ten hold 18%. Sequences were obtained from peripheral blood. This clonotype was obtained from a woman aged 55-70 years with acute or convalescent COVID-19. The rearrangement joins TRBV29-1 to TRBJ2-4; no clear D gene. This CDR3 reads CSVLILAKNIQYF. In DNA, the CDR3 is TGCAGCGTACTAATCTTAGCCAAAAACATTCAGTACTTC.